These 6 T cell receptor beta chains were sequenced from one sample in a study of shared clonotypes between healthy human individuals. Clones were sequenced by immunoSEQ multiplex PCR, and TCRdb holds only the in-frame ones, with some missing. Of about 490,000 clones in the sample, 70% to 80% were seen once. The sample comprised PBMCs. These receptors all stem from a middle-aged woman in good health. Some clones in this sample may be carry-over from other donors' samples.

Comment on this clone: A single base separates this from a much larger clone, so it may be a read error. The sample contains more than one DNA sequence encoding this CDR3. The chain uses TRBV29-1 and TRBJ1-1; D uncertain. The length of the CDR3 is 14 residues. CDR1 is SQVTM and CDR2 is ANQGSEA in the germline V gene. Trimming took 2 bases from V and 5 from J, leaving 15 bases between them. The CDR3 region has the DNA TGCAGCGTTGAATTTGGAGAGGGTGGGACTGAAGCTTTCTTT. Protein: CSVEFGEGGTEAFF.

The chain joins TRBV7-2 to TRBJ2-7, with D perhaps TRBD1 (5 bases). V lost 6 bases and J 6 bases, leaving 18 bases between the germline ends. The CDR3 totals 14 residues. Germline-derived CDR1 and CDR2 are SGHTA and FQGNSA. The CDR3 nucleotides read TGTGCCAGCAGAACCCGACAGACTCAGGGCGAGCAGTACTTC. Its translation is CASRTRQTQGEQYF.

The chain couples TRBV7-2 to TRBJ2-7; D is unclear. The germline V gene encodes CDR1 SGHTA and CDR2 FQGNSA. The CDR3 spans 14 residues. Trimming took off 5 bases at V and 1 base at J, with 12 bases between the two ends. The CDR3 coding sequence is TGTGCCAGCAGCCCCCGCACAGTATCCTACGAGCAGTACTTC. Residues: CASSPRTVSYEQYF.

This chain links TRBV6-1 with TRBJ1-2; 7 bases match TRBD1. The junction had 1 base not matched to a gene; V was cut back by 2 bases and J by 1 base. The CDR3 is 14 residues long. Germline V lookup: CDR1 MNHNS, CDR2 SASEGT. The CDR3 region is CASSENRGNYGYTF. The DNA of the CDR3 is TGTGCCAGCAGTGAAAACAGGGGTAACTATGGCTACACCTTC.

The table lists this clone with a few counts. CDR3 nucleotides: TGTGCCAGCAGTCGGCCGAACAATGAGCAGTTCTTC. Protein product: CASSRPNNEQFF. The rearrangement uses TRBV27 and TRBJ2-1; D gene ambiguous. Germline lookup yields CDR1 MNHEY and CDR2 SMNVEV (reference sequence). The CDR3 is 12 amino acids. The V and J ends lost 5 bases and 5 bases respectively, with 7 bases between them.

This chain connects TRBV6-5 to TRBJ2-7, with 7 nucleotides matching TRBD2. V dropped 5 bases and J dropped 0; count of bases not matched to a gene: 7. The CDR3 contains 15 residues. The germline gives CDR1 MNHEY, CDR2 SVGAGI. CDR3 protein: CASSAGLAVSYEQYF. CDR3 DNA: TGTGCCAGCAGTGCGGGCCTAGCGGTCTCCTACGAGCAGTACTTC.